Below are 15 T cell receptor beta chains sequenced from a single sample in a study of OX40 agonist ivuxolimab in advanced cancers. TCRdb keeps only in-frame clones here, not all; method: immunoSEQ multiplex PCR. The table includes approximately 86,000 clones, roughly 90% detected once. Source: CD4+ or CD8+ T cells sorted from blood, taken in a trial of the OX40 agonist ivuxolimab. The receptors here all came from an adult with an advanced solid tumor such as melanoma, head and neck, liver or kidney cancer.

The rearrangement joins TRBV28 to TRBJ2-7, with D tentatively TRBD2 (6 bases). CDR1 and CDR2 from the germline V gene are MDHEN and SYDVKM. Trimming took 2 bases from V and 4 from J, leaving 9 bases between them. The CDR3 extends over 13 amino acids. In DNA form, the CDR3 reads TGTGCCAGCAGTTTACCAGGGAGGTACGAGCAGTACTTC. It encodes CASSLPGRYEQYF.

The chain joins TRBV6-7 to TRBJ2-1; TRBD2 is a possible D gene (5 bases). TRBV6-7 is reported as an ORF; its role is uncertain. CDR3 length: 17 residues. V shed 2 bases and J shed 0 bases, with 14 bases lying between them. The CDR3, as DNA: TGTGCCAGCAGTTACCTCTCTCAAGGGAGCTCCTACAATGAGCAGTTCTTC. Translated, it gives CASSYLSQGSSYNEQFF.

J is TRBJ1-2 and V is TRBV15; D is possibly TRBD1 (6 bases). The V end lost 2 bases, the J end lost 4 bases, and 8 bases lay between the germline ends. CDR3 length: 13 residues. Germline CDR1 reads LNHNV; CDR2 reads YYDKDF (reference sequence). CDR3 loop: CATSRSRGYGYTF. The DNA for the CDR3 is TGTGCCACCAGCAGAAGCAGGGGCTATGGCTACACCTTC. Using reference TRBV15 and TRBJ1-2 for the parts outside the CDR3, the full variable domain is DAMVIQNPRYQVTQFGKPVTLSCSQTLNHNVMYWYQQKSSQAPKLLFHYYDKDFNNEADTPDNFQSRRPNTSFCFLDIRSPGLGDTAMYLCATSRSRGYGYTFGSGTRLTVV.

Concerning this clone: Sequence at one end of the junction differs from germline and may be a read error. The V gene is TRBV15, the J gene TRBJ1-1; unclear D gene. CDR1 is LNHNV and CDR2 is YYDKDF in the germline V gene (reference sequence). This CDR3 region has 14 residues. For the CDR3, the DNA is TGTGCCACCAGCAGAGATCAGGCGAACTCTGAAGCTTTCTTT. Protein sequence: CATSRDQANSEAFF.

Of note for this clone: Other DNA sequences of this sample code for an identical CDR3. This chain links TRBV5-1 with TRBJ1-5; no firm D call. V was clipped by 0 bases and J by 0 bases, with 7 bases between them. The CDR3 extends over 15 amino acids. Germline assignment: CDR1 SGHRS and CDR2 YFSETQ. The CDR3 nucleotides read TGCGCCAGCAGCTTGGAGGACCCTAGCAATCAGCCCCAGCATTTT. Translated, it gives CASSLEDPSNQPQHF.

The chain is built from TRBV5-1 and TRBJ1-5; maybe TRBD1 (5 bases). V lost 0 bases, J lost 0 bases, and 10 bases lay in between. This CDR3 comprises 16 residues. Germline values: CDR1 SGHRS, CDR2 YFSETQ. The CDR3 loop reads CASSLGGLGSNQPQHF. The CDR3 nucleotides read TGCGCCAGCAGCTTGGGGGGCCTGGGTAGCAATCAGCCCCAGCATTTT.

This chain joins TRBV29-1 and TRBJ1-5; 12 bases are shared with TRBD1. From germline, CDR1 is SQVTM and CDR2 ANQGSEA. This CDR3 region has 14 residues. The junction had 9 bases not matched to a gene; V was cut back by 5 bases and J by 10 bases. CDR3 region: CSVSPGQGAGPQHF. CDR3 in DNA: TGCAGCGTTTCCCCGGGACAGGGGGCCGGTCCCCAGCATTTT.

The J gene is TRBJ1-2, the V gene TRBV11-2, with D unclear. The CDR3 totals 15 residues. Trimming cost V 4 bases and J 3 bases, with 15 bases left between them. In germline, CDR1 is SGHAT, CDR2 FQNNGV. The CDR3 loop reads CASSSRDAKDYGYTF. The CDR3 bases are TGTGCCAGCAGCTCTAGAGACGCGAAGGACTATGGCTACACCTTC. Filled out from reference TRBV11-2 and TRBJ1-2, the complete variable domain reads EAGVAQSPRYKIIEKRQSVAFWCNPISGHATLYWYQQILGQGPKLLIQFQNNGVVDDSQLPKDRFSAERLKGVDSTLKIQPAKLEDSAVYLCASSSRDAKDYGYTFGSGTRLTVV.

The chain is built from TRBV7-9 and TRBJ2-1, with D tentatively TRBD2 (7 bases). This CDR3 contains 15 residues. Trimming pared 11 bases from V and 0 bases from J, leaving 17 bases between. Germline V CDR1 and CDR2: SEHNR, FQNEAQ (reference sequence). CDR3 bases: TGTGCCGGCCTCGGGGGGCGGAGCTCCTACAATGAGCAGTTCTTC. The encoded protein is CAGLGGRSSYNEQFF.

The genes are TRBV9 and TRBJ1-3; D is possibly TRBD1 (5 bases). The length of the CDR3 is 15 residues. The germline V gene has CDR1 SGDLS and CDR2 YYNGEE. Between the trimmed V and J ends, which lost 4 bases and 0 bases, there was a span of 11 bases. CDR3 in amino acids: CASSPDTFSGNTIYF. DNA of the CDR3: TGTGCCAGCAGCCCGGACACCTTCTCTGGAAACACCATATATTTT.

This clone was found once. This chain uses TRBV10-2 with TRBJ2-5; either TRBD1 or TRBD2 may fit D (5 bases each). The germline V and J ends were trimmed by 6 bases and 4 bases, with 12 bases remaining between them. From germline, CDR1 is WSHSY and CDR2 SAAADI. The length of the CDR3 is 13 residues. The CDR3 reads CASSPGTVETQYF. In DNA, the CDR3 is TGCGCCAGCAGCCCAGGGACGGTAGAGACCCAGTACTTC.

The V call is TRBV9, the J call TRBJ2-5; tentatively, D is TRBD2 (6 bases). The V and J ends lost 4 bases and 7 bases respectively, with 14 bases between them. This CDR3 comprises 13 residues. Germline V CDR1 and CDR2: SGDLS, YYNGEE. CDR3: CASSSRLDGTQYF. The CDR3 DNA follows: TGTGCCAGCAGCTCTAGACTAGACGGGACCCAGTACTTC.

This chain uses TRBV21-1 with TRBJ2-1; the table's D call TRBD2 went unverified against the DNA. TRBV21-1 is classified as a pseudogene. This CDR3 is 15 amino acids long. In DNA form, the CDR3 reads TGTGCCAGCAGCAATAAGGCGGGAGGGCCCCATGAGCAGTTCTTC. Its translation: CASSNKAGGPHEQFF.

The J gene is TRBJ1-3, the V gene TRBV11-2, with D hard to call. The CDR3 runs 19 residues. V was clipped by 5 bases and J by 4 bases, with 27 bases between them. CDR1 SGHAT and CDR2 FQNNGV come from the germline V gene. In DNA, the CDR3 is TGTGCCAGCAGCGGACGATCAAAAGGGATTTTCGTTTCCGGAAACACCATATATTTT. Protein sequence: CASSGRSKGIFVSGNTIYF. The full variable domain, with the rest looked up from reference TRBV11-2 and TRBJ1-3, is EAGVAQSPRYKIIEKRQSVAFWCNPISGHATLYWYQQILGQGPKLLIQFQNNGVVDDSQLPKDRFSAERLKGVDSTLKIQPAKLEDSAVYLCASSGRSKGIFVSGNTIYFGEGSWLTVV.

The rearrangement links TRBV2 to TRBJ1-2; possibly TRBD1 for D (5 bases). Germline CDR1 SNHLY, CDR2 FYNNEI. The CDR3 loop spans 15 amino acids. Trimming took 8 bases from V and 5 from J, leaving 21 bases between them. The CDR3 DNA sequence: TGTGCCAGCGGGACCCTCAGAGCGGGTTTTTATGGCTACACCTTC. This gives the protein CASGTLRAGFYGYTF.